Each of the 8 T cell receptor beta chains below was sequenced from the same sample in a study of shared clonotypes between healthy human individuals. TCRdb's table, derived via immunoSEQ multiplex PCR, lists solely in-frame clones and lacks some. The table has about 2 million clones, roughly 95% seen once. Material: naive CD4+ T cells sorted from blood. This sample's subset: CD45RA+ positively selected. Receptor source: a young man in good health.

V usage is TRBV6-6 and J usage is TRBJ2-7, with TRBD1 matching 7 bases. V was clipped by 2 bases and J by 2 bases; unmatched bases: 3. Germline CDR1 is MNHNY and CDR2 is SVGAGI (reference sequence). This CDR3 region has 14 residues. The CDR3 DNA is TGTGCCAGCAGTTACGAGGGGGCAACCTACGAGCAGTACTTC. It translates to CASSYEGATYEQYF.

The V gene is TRBV7-9, the J gene TRBJ1-2; possible D gene TRBD1, 5 bases. The CDR3 has 14 amino acids. Trimming removed 5 bases at V and 7 bases at J, with 17 bases between. Germline CDR1 is SEHNR and CDR2 is FQNEAQ (reference sequence). This CDR3 reads CASSKEGAGGGYTF. CDR3 in DNA: TGTGCCAGCAGCAAAGAAGGGGCAGGCGGTGGCTACACCTTC.

This chain uses TRBV2 with TRBJ2-4, with D perhaps TRBD1 or TRBD2 (5 bases each). Trimming removed 0 bases from V and 4 bases from J, with 19 bases in between. Per germline, CDR1 SNHLY and CDR2 FYNNEI. This CDR3 has 18 residues. The CDR3 coding sequence is TGTGCCAGCAGTGAAGCGCTTCTTCCGGGGCCGATAAAAAACATTCAGTACTTC. The encoded protein is CASSEALLPGPIKNIQYF.

The chain couples TRBV18 to TRBJ2-1; 8 bases align to TRBD2. V shed 2 bases and J 4 bases; nucleotides not matched to a gene: 7. Germline CDR1 and CDR2: KGHSH and LQKENI. The CDR3 runs to 16 residues. The CDR3 here is CASSPMRLAGYNEQFF. The CDR3 nucleotides read TGTGCCAGCTCACCAATGCGCCTAGCGGGTTACAATGAGCAGTTCTTC.

V and J are TRBV7-2 and TRBJ1-3, with a tentative D call TRBD1 (5 bases). This CDR3 has 16 amino acids. Trimming removed 5 bases from V and 3 bases from J, with 17 bases in between. Per the germline V gene, CDR1 is SGHTA and CDR2 is FQGNSA. Here the CDR3 reads CASSPFGGLHGNTIYF. CDR3 coding DNA: TGTGCCAGCAGCCCGTTCGGGGGGTTACATGGAAACACCATATATTTT. Variable domain in full (rest from reference TRBV7-2 and TRBJ1-3): GAGVSQSPSNKVTEKGKDVELRCDPISGHTALYWYRQSLGQGLEFLIYFQGNSAPDKSGLPSDRFSAERTGGSVSTLTIQRTQQEDSAVYLCASSPFGGLHGNTIYFGEGSWLTVV.

This clone was recorded a few times. This chain joins TRBV5-4 and TRBJ1-6, with D tentatively TRBD1 (5 bases). With 0 bases removed from V and 17 bases from J, the gap between germline ends came to 9 bases. Germline V gene sequence: CDR1 SGHNT, CDR2 YYREEE (reference sequence). The CDR3 is 11 amino acids. CDR3 coding DNA: TGTGCCAGCAGCTTGGGGGGCGTATTCCACTTT. Encoded protein: CASSLGGVFHF.

The rearrangement uses TRBV29-1 and TRBJ2-1, with D possibly matching TRBD1 (6 bases). With 6 bases removed from V and 9 bases from J, the gap between germline ends came to 21 bases. From germline, CDR1 is SQVTM and CDR2 ANQGSEA. CDR3 size: 14 residues. CDR3 loop: CSVDGQKGSGEQFF. DNA of the CDR3: TGCAGCGTCGATGGACAGAAGGGATCGGGTGAGCAGTTCTTC.

The rearrangement uses TRBV11-2 and TRBJ2-1; no firm D call. In germline, CDR1 is SGHAT, CDR2 FQNNGV. The CDR3 has 11 residues. V shed 5 bases and J shed 5 bases, with 4 bases lying between them. CDR3 sequence reads: CASSPDNEQFF. The CDR3 nucleotides are TGTGCCAGCAGCCCAGACAATGAGCAGTTCTTC.